This record covers a single T cell receptor (beta chain). One junction end disagrees with the germline gene, perhaps due to a read error. Three rounds of nested PCR, following a modified ARM-PCR protocol, produced the TCRbeta library. TCRdb reprocessed the multiplex PCR reads with MiXCR, giving one entry per CDR3 protein. The table records approximately 130,000 distinct CDR3 sequences, 55% to 75% of them present only once. The sample belongs to a study of tumor and adjacent non-tumor tissue in lung cancer. Germline loops: CDR1 SGHRS, CDR2 YFSETQ. There are 13 residues in the CDR3. No cell sorting was done before RNA was extracted from the tissue.

The clonotype was recovered from a man aged 25 to 45 with non-small cell lung cancer. The rearrangement joins TRBV5-1 to TRBJ2-7, with 7 positions matching TRBD1. Sequences were obtained from lung tumor tissue. The CDR3 nucleotides read TGCGCCGGCAGCGCCCGAGGGGGCCACGAGCAGTACTTC. Protein: CAGSARGGHEQYF.